Following are 19 T cell receptor beta chains from one sample sequenced in a study of blood T cell repertoires in COVID-19. TCRdb's table, derived via immunoSEQ multiplex PCR, lists solely in-frame clones and lacks some. The sample contains about half a million clones, 89% of which appear only once. Source material: peripheral blood. Receptors originate from a man in his late teens or twenties with COVID-19, enrolled during active disease.

In its sample, this clone was seen once. V usage is TRBV27 and J usage is TRBJ1-5, with D unclear. Germline loops: CDR1 MNHEY, CDR2 SMNVEV (reference sequence). CDR3 length: 14 residues. Trimming shortened V by 3 bases and J by 5 bases, and 11 bases separated the two germline ends. The CDR3 DNA follows: TGTGCCAGCAGTTTTTCGGGGATATATCAGCCCCAGCATTTT. Its protein product is CASSFSGIYQPQHF.

The genes are TRBV7-3 and TRBJ2-1; D might be TRBD2 (5 bases). The CDR3 runs to 15 residues. The germline CDR1 and CDR2 sequences are SGHTA and FQGTGA. The germline V and J ends were trimmed by 0 bases and 2 bases, with 8 bases remaining between them. CDR3 nucleotide sequence: TGTGCCAGCAGCTTAACGGGGAGTCCCTACAATGAGCAGTTCTTC. Amino acid sequence: CASSLTGSPYNEQFF.

V usage is TRBV7-9 and J usage is TRBJ2-7; 7 nucleotides match TRBD1. The germline gives CDR1 SEHNR, CDR2 FQNEAQ (reference sequence). The CDR3 extends over 14 amino acids. With 3 bases clipped from V and 4 bases from J, the junction kept 6 bases outside the gene matches. The CDR3 sequence: CASSLDRQQYEQYF. CDR3 nucleotides: TGTGCCAGCAGCTTGGACAGGCAGCAGTACGAGCAGTACTTC.

This clone came up once. This chain uses TRBV19 with TRBJ2-3, with 9 bases aligning to TRBD2. This CDR3 is built from 13 residues. Germline CDR1 and CDR2: LNHDA and SQIVND (reference sequence). The V and J ends lost 7 bases and 6 bases, in that order; junction bases with no gene match: 5. CDR3 DNA sequence: TGTGCCAGTATAGGCAGCGGGAGGGATACGCAGTATTTT. Translated: CASIGSGRDTQYF.

The chain recombines TRBV5-6 with TRBJ1-2; TRBD1 might be the D (6 bases). The V gene lost 1 base and the J gene lost 5 bases, with 12 bases spanning the gap. CDR3 length: 14 residues. Germline CDR1 reads SGHDT; CDR2 reads YYEEEE. CDR3 region: CASSLRGGRYGYTF. The DNA of the CDR3 is TGTGCCAGCAGCTTGCGAGGGGGACGATATGGCTACACCTTC.

V gene TRBV21-1 combines with J gene TRBJ1-1. TRBV21-1 is deemed a pseudogene. The CDR3 runs 14 residues. The CDR3 is CASSKEQGGTEAFF. The CDR3 nucleotides are TGTGCCAGCAGCAAGGAGCAGGGAGGTACTGAAGCTTTCTTT.

This rearrangement joins TRBV28 to TRBJ2-1; 12 nucleotides line up with TRBD2. Germline V CDR1 and CDR2: MDHEN, SYDVKM. The CDR3 has 14 amino acids. V trimming: 6 bases; J trimming: 8 bases; junction bases outside the gene matches: 5. CDR3 sequence reads: CASRLAGGVDEQFF. In DNA, the CDR3 is TGTGCCAGCAGGCTAGCGGGAGGGGTGGATGAGCAGTTCTTC. Full variable domain (outside the CDR3, taken from reference TRBV28 and TRBJ2-1): DVKVTQSSRYLVKRTGEKVFLECVQDMDHENMFWYRQDPGLGLRLIYFSYDVKMKEKGDIPEGYSVSREKKERFSLILESASTNQTSMYLCASRLAGGVDEQFFGPGTRLTVL.

The J gene is TRBJ2-1, the V gene TRBV7-6; 9 nucleotides match TRBD2. CDR3 length: 16 amino acids. With V trimmed by 8 bases and J by 4 bases, 12 bases remained unmatched. Germline V gene sequence: CDR1 SGHVS, CDR2 FNYEAQ. DNA of the CDR3: TGTGCCAGCGGCGGGGAAACTAGCGGGCTATACAATGAGCAGTTCTTC. Its translation: CASGGETSGLYNEQFF.

The V call is TRBV5-4, the J call TRBJ2-7; 11 positions match TRBD2. CDR3 length equals 15 residues. V lost 2 bases and J lost 7; bases outside the gene matches: 8. Germline V gene data show CDR1 as SGHNT and CDR2 as YYREEE (reference sequence). CDR3 coding DNA: TGTGCCAGCAGCTTCTTAGCGGGAGGGCCGAAAGAGCAGTACTTC. Residues: CASSFLAGGPKEQYF. The entire variable domain, with the rest obtained from reference TRBV5-4 and TRBJ2-7, is as follows: ETGVTQSPTHLIKTRGQQVTLRCSSQSGHNTVSWYQQALGQGPQFIFQYYREEENGRGNFPPRFSGLQFPNYSSELNVNALELDDSALYLCASSFLAGGPKEQYFGPGTRLTVT.

This sequence joins TRBV18 and TRBJ2-2, with a possible D match to TRBD2 (6 bases). Looked up from germline, CDR1 is KGHSH and CDR2 is LQKENI. The germline V and J ends were trimmed by 6 bases and 4 bases, with 12 bases remaining between them. The CDR3 runs 14 residues. DNA of the CDR3: TGTGCCAGCTCCTCTCAGGGAGGCACCGGGGAGCTGTTTTTT. Encoded protein: CASSSQGGTGELFF.

This sequence joins TRBV12-3 or TRBV12-4 and TRBJ1-1; D is ambiguous. The CDR3 has 13 amino acids. Trimming removed 5 bases from V and 5 bases from J, with 12 bases in between. This chain's CDR3 is CASSPRSYTEAFF. The CDR3 region has the DNA TGTGCCAGCAGTCCTCGGTCGTATACTGAAGCTTTCTTT.

The chain links TRBV11-2 to TRBJ2-1, with 8 positions matching TRBD2. CDR3 length: 15 amino acids. Trimming removed 3 bases from V and 3 bases from J; junction bases left unmatched: 4. Germline V CDR1 and CDR2: SGHAT, FQNNGV. CDR3 amino acids: CASSLISGGYNEQFF. CDR3 coding DNA: TGTGCCAGCAGCTTGATAAGCGGGGGCTACAATGAGCAGTTCTTC.

CDR3 bases: TGCGCCAGCAGCTGGAACCCCGGCGGGGGGCTTTGGATCGACACAGATACGCAGTATTTT. Encoded protein: CASSWNPGGGLWIDTDTQYF. This chain links TRBV5-1 with TRBJ2-3; TRBD2 matches at 8 bases. V shed 3 bases and J 2 bases; nucleotides not matched to a gene: 20. The CDR3 sequence is 20 residues long. Per the germline V gene, CDR1 is SGHRS and CDR2 is YFSETQ.

The chain uses TRBV7-9 and TRBJ2-3; 10 positions agree with TRBD2. From germline, CDR1 is SEHNR and CDR2 FQNEAQ (reference sequence). Trimming took 4 bases from V and 0 from J; bases not matched to a gene: 10. The CDR3 is 18 residues long. The CDR3 bases are TGTGCCAGCAGCTCCTCTCTTAGCGGGGGGCCTAGCACAGATACGCAGTATTTT. As protein: CASSSSLSGGPSTDTQYF. Drawing the rest from reference TRBV7-9 and TRBJ2-3, the complete variable domain is DTGVSQNPRHKITKRGQNVTFRCDPISEHNRLYWYRQTLGQGPEFLTYFQNEAQLEKSRLLSDRFSAERPKGSFSTLEIQRTEQGDSAMYLCASSSSLSGGPSTDTQYFGPGTRLTVL.

The chain uses TRBV5-1 and TRBJ1-5; weak D call: TRBD1 (6 bases). The germline gives CDR1 SGHRS, CDR2 YFSETQ. The CDR3 is made up of 18 amino acids. Trimming took off 4 bases at V and 0 bases at J, with 20 bases between the two ends. Written as DNA, the CDR3 is TGCGCCAGCAGCCGGCCCTCAGGGGACGCGTATAGCAATCAGCCCCAGCATTTT. Its translation: CASSRPSGDAYSNQPQHF.

The gene calls are TRBV9 and TRBJ1-2; 10 bases align to TRBD1. CDR1 SGDLS and CDR2 YYNGEE come from the germline V gene. V was clipped by 2 bases and J by 3 bases; unmatched bases: 4. The CDR3 is 15 amino acids. The DNA for the CDR3 is TGTGCCAGCAGCGTGACAGGGGGCTCTGACTATGGCTACACCTTC. Translation: CASSVTGGSDYGYTF.

This clone is medium-sized in the sample. The same CDR3 arises from other DNA sequences in this sample as well. V usage is TRBV5-1 and J usage is TRBJ2-1, with D perhaps TRBD1 (5 bases). Trimming took 0 bases from V and 1 from J, leaving 8 bases between them. The length of the CDR3 is 15 residues. Germline values: CDR1 SGHRS, CDR2 YFSETQ. DNA of the CDR3: TGCGCCAGCAGCTTGGGGCAGGGATCCTACAATGAGCAGTTCTTC. Translation: CASSLGQGSYNEQFF.

The chain's CDR3 is CASSQEAGLSSPLHF. The DNA of the CDR3 is TGTGCCAGCAGCCAAGAGGCAGGACTTAGTTCACCCCTCCACTTT. The chain carries TRBV3-1 (or the pseudogene TRBV3-2) and TRBJ1-6, with D hard to call. This CDR3 spans 15 amino acids. Trimming stripped 0 bases from V and 9 bases from J, with 12 bases between. Germline lookup yields CDR1 LGHDT and CDR2 YNNKEL (reference sequence).

The gene calls are TRBV11-3 and TRBJ2-5, with 8 bases lining up with TRBD1. This CDR3 spans 15 amino acids. CDR1 and CDR2 from the germline V gene are SGHNT and YENEEA. Unmatched junction bases numbered 7, after V lost 5 bases and J lost 2 bases. CDR3 sequence reads: CASSERQGLQETQYF. DNA of the CDR3: TGTGCCAGCAGCGAGCGACAGGGGCTTCAAGAGACCCAGTACTTC. Supplemented by reference TRBV11-3 and TRBJ2-5, the full variable domain reads EAGVVQSPRYKIIEKKQPVAFWCNPISGHNTLYWYLQNLGQGPELLIRYENEEAVDDSQLPKDRFSAERLKGVDSTLKIQPAELGDSAVYLCASSERQGLQETQYFGPGTRLLVL.